These 24 T cell receptor beta chains share one sample of origin, sequenced in a study of Ad26.COV2.S vaccination and SARS-CoV-2 variants (dated by TCRdb to the early 2020s). Library prep was done by the immunoSEQ multiplex PCR assay. TCRdb took over this immuneACCESS table, retaining in-frame rearrangements with V and J assigned. Such tables are incomplete; in checked studies, under half of the missing clones stem from an unresolved V gene, and the remainder is unexplained. A total of hundreds of thousands of clones appear in this sample, 70% to 90% of them only once. The leading ten clones occupy 3.3% of the sample. The treatment or condition label, read with the paper, signifies: roughly 19 received Ad26.COV2.S at low or high dose, single or two shots; several received placebo; per-sample allocation not given. For vaccine and placebo recipients, repertoires were sequenced using samples collected on day 63 after the first injection.

The input for sequencing was peripheral blood, taken in a trial of Ad26.COV2.S vaccine versus placebo. The receptors here all came from a person aged 18 to 59 who received the Ad26.COV2.S COVID-19 vaccine or a placebo.

The chain uses TRBV6-6 and TRBJ1-1; a weak D match, TRBD1 (5 bases). V was clipped by 3 bases and J by 5 bases, with 13 bases between them. The CDR3 sequence is 14 residues long. Germline lookup yields CDR1 MNHNY and CDR2 SVGAGI (reference sequence). As DNA, the CDR3 is TGTGCCAGCAGTTATGGGGGGATGGGTACTGAAGCTTTCTTT. It translates to CASSYGGMGTEAFF.

This chain uses TRBV5-6 with TRBJ2-7; 7 nucleotides agree with TRBD1. Trimming took 3 bases from V and 2 from J; bases not matched to a gene: 8. This CDR3 comprises 15 residues. Per germline, CDR1 SGHDT and CDR2 YYEEEE. The DNA of the CDR3 is TGTGCCAGCAGCTGGGTACAGGGGCCTACCTACGAGCAGTACTTC. This encodes CASSWVQGPTYEQYF.

The V call is TRBV30, the J call TRBJ1-6, with a possible D match to TRBD1 (6 bases). The V end lost 1 base, the J end lost 8 bases, and 9 bases lay between the germline ends. The CDR3 contains 13 residues. Germline V lookup: CDR1 GTSNPN, CDR2 SVGIG (reference sequence). CDR3 sequence: CAWSGQDYSPLHF. In nucleotides, the CDR3 is TGTGCCTGGAGTGGACAGGATTATTCACCCCTCCACTTT.

The chain is built from TRBV5-4 and TRBJ2-5, with D perhaps being TRBD1 or TRBD2 (6 bases each). Trimming took off 2 bases at V and 5 bases at J, with 19 bases between the two ends. The CDR3 is 16 amino acids. Germline assignment: CDR1 SGHNT and CDR2 YYREEE (reference sequence). CDR3 protein: CASSLGGTQRSETQYF. The CDR3 nucleotides read TGTGCCAGCAGCTTAGGGGGGACCCAACGGTCGGAGACCCAGTACTTC.

This sequence joins TRBV24-1 and TRBJ2-1, with D perhaps given as TRBD1 or TRBD2 (7 bases each). Per the germline V gene, CDR1 is KGHDR and CDR2 is SFDVKD. Trimming took off 3 bases at V and 9 bases at J, with 11 bases between the two ends. CDR3 length equals 13 residues. The DNA for the CDR3 is TGTGCCACCAGTGATCCAGGGGGGGCTGAGCAGTTCTTC. This translates into CATSDPGGAEQFF.

The DNA of the CDR3 is TGTGCCAGCAGTGAATCATGGGGACTAGAGACCCAGTACTTC. Encoded protein: CASSESWGLETQYF. The chain links TRBV2 to TRBJ2-5; perhaps TRBD2 as D (6 bases). Germline loops: CDR1 SNHLY, CDR2 FYNNEI. Trimming took off 2 bases at V and 4 bases at J, with 11 bases between the two ends. This CDR3 has 14 amino acids.

The chain joins TRBV3-1 (or the pseudogene TRBV3-2) to TRBJ1-4; 7 nucleotides agree with TRBD1. Germline V gene data show CDR1 as LGHDT and CDR2 as YNNKEL (reference sequence). V was clipped by 2 bases and J by 8 bases; unmatched bases: 8. This CDR3 spans 15 amino acids. DNA for the CDR3: TGTGCCAGCAGCCAACCGCAGGGGGTCGGCGAAAAACTGTTTTTT. This encodes CASSQPQGVGEKLFF.

The V call is TRBV19, the J call TRBJ1-6, with 7 bases matching TRBD1. With V trimmed by 5 bases and J by 8 bases, 6 bases remained unmatched. From germline, CDR1 is LNHDA and CDR2 SQIVND (reference sequence). The CDR3 contains 14 residues. CDR3 bases: TGTGCCAGTAGTGGGCAGGGGGGAGATTCACCCCTCCACTTT. Translating it yields CASSGQGGDSPLHF.

V and J are TRBV18 and TRBJ2-3; no definite D call. The CDR3 totals 15 residues. The germline CDR1 and CDR2 sequences are KGHSH and LQKENI. Trimming pared 3 bases from V and 2 bases from J, leaving 12 bases between. CDR3 region: CASSPEGWDTDTQYF. The CDR3 bases are TGTGCCAGCTCACCGGAAGGCTGGGACACAGATACGCAGTATTTT.

This chain uses TRBV6-2 or TRBV6-3 with TRBJ1-1; D gene uncertain. Trimming shortened V by 6 bases and J by 4 bases, and 9 bases separated the two germline ends. The CDR3 consists of 12 residues. Germline assignment: CDR1 MNHEY and CDR2 SVGEGT. The CDR3: CASSLRSTEAFF. CDR3 DNA sequence: TGTGCCAGCAGCCTTCGGAGCACTGAAGCTTTCTTT.

J is TRBJ2-7 and V is TRBV10-1; D unclear. The germline V gene has CDR1 WNHNN and CDR2 SYGVQD (reference sequence). Trimming stripped 2 bases from V and 0 bases from J, with 2 bases between. CDR3 length: 12 amino acids. In DNA, the CDR3 is TGCGCCAGCAGTGAGACCTCCTACGAGCAGTACTTC. It codes for CASSETSYEQYF.

The chain combines TRBV4-1 with TRBJ2-3; D remains ambiguous. Deletions cut 0 bases from V and 1 base from J, with 11 bases between. CDR1 is MGHRA, CDR2 YSYEKL, per germline. The CDR3 covers 16 residues. The CDR3 is CASSQDSHRGTDTQYF. Here the CDR3 DNA reads TGCGCCAGCAGCCAAGATTCCCACCGGGGCACAGATACGCAGTATTTT.

CDR3 residues: CASSTGTGFVSPLHF. For the CDR3, the DNA is TGTGCCAGCAGTACCGGAACAGGGTTTGTTTCACCCCTCCACTTT. The V gene is TRBV6-5, the J gene TRBJ1-6; TRBD1 is a possible D gene (6 bases). V shed 5 bases and J shed 9 bases, with 17 bases lying between them. The CDR3 loop spans 15 amino acids. Germline-derived CDR1 and CDR2 are MNHEY and SVGAGI.

The V gene is TRBV20-1, the J gene TRBJ2-1; 7 bases line up with TRBD2. The J segment lost 5 bases and the V segment lost 3 bases, leaving 10 bases of the junction unmatched. Germline V gene data show CDR1 as DFQATT and CDR2 as SNEGSKA (reference sequence). The CDR3 is 15 amino acids. The CDR3 spells CSASLGGTTDNEQFF. Here the CDR3 DNA reads TGCAGTGCTAGTTTGGGAGGGACTACCGACAATGAGCAGTTCTTC.

The chain links TRBV10-1 to TRBJ2-1; TRBD1 is a possible D gene (6 bases). Germline V lookup: CDR1 WNHNN, CDR2 SYGVQD (reference sequence). This CDR3 contains 13 residues. Trimming took 7 bases from V and 7 from J, leaving 14 bases between them. The CDR3 bases are TGCGCCAGCAAAGCAACAGGGAGTAATGAGCAGTTCTTC. Amino acids: CASKATGSNEQFF.

The chain is built from TRBV24-1 and TRBJ2-3; D unresolved. This CDR3 has 15 residues. CDR1 and CDR2 (germline): KGHDR, SFDVKD. V was cut by 9 bases and J by 0 bases, with 15 bases left in between. The chain's CDR3 is CATSAEEQSTDTQYF. CDR3 nucleotide sequence: TGTGCCACCTCCGCCGAGGAGCAAAGCACAGATACGCAGTATTTT.

The rearrangement uses TRBV24-1 and TRBJ2-1; D might be TRBD2 (6 bases). CDR1 and CDR2 from the germline V gene are KGHDR and SFDVKD. The CDR3 consists of 14 residues. Trimming stripped 4 bases from V and 7 bases from J, with 13 bases between. The CDR3, as DNA: TGTGCCACCAGTGACGTTTTTGGGACTAATGAGCAGTTCTTC. This sequence encodes CATSDVFGTNEQFF.

The rearrangement links TRBV2 to TRBJ2-2; 14 bases are a match to TRBD2. Germline assignment: CDR1 SNHLY and CDR2 FYNNEI. The trim removed 6 bases at V and 8 bases at J, leaving 8 bases unmatched. The CDR3 consists of 16 residues. The CDR3: CASSADGLAGGGELFF. The CDR3 DNA follows: TGTGCCAGCAGCGCTGATGGACTAGCGGGAGGTGGGGAGCTGTTTTTT.

CDR3 loop: CASSPNLGLAITGELFF. The CDR3 DNA is TGTGCCAGCAGCCCTAACCTCGGACTAGCCATCACCGGGGAGCTGTTTTTT. The chain recombines TRBV7-7 with TRBJ2-2, with TRBD2 matching over 8 bases. Losses at the gene ends were 5 bases for V and 4 bases for J; bases not matched to a gene: 12. The CDR3 is 17 amino acids. Germline V CDR1 and CDR2: SSHAT, FNYEAQ (reference sequence).

Remarks on this clone: Other DNA sequences in the same sample also yield this CDR3. The chain employs TRBV9 and TRBJ2-2; 12 nucleotides line up with TRBD2. CDR1 and CDR2 from the germline V gene are SGDLS and YYNGEE. The CDR3 runs to 15 residues. V dropped 3 bases and J dropped 5; count of bases not matched to a gene: 2. The CDR3 reads CASSGLAGGTGELFF. The CDR3 DNA is TGTGCCAGCAGCGGGCTAGCGGGGGGGACCGGGGAGCTGTTTTTT.

The chain couples TRBV7-2 to TRBJ2-7; D not resolved. CDR1 is SGHTA and CDR2 is FQGNSA in the germline V gene. The length of the CDR3 is 19 residues. The germline V and J ends were trimmed by 5 bases and 2 bases, with 28 bases remaining between them. CDR3 nucleotide sequence: TGTGCCAGCAGCCCAAGCGAGGATTACTTGGGGATAAGGGCCTACGAGCAGTACTTC. Its protein product is CASSPSEDYLGIRAYEQYF.

This clone was counted only a few times. The CDR3 DNA reads TGTGCCAGCAGCTTAGCGGTTCAGGGGAGCAATTCACCCCTCCACTTT. Translated: CASSLAVQGSNSPLHF. V usage is TRBV7-8 and J usage is TRBJ1-6; perhaps TRBD1 as D (6 bases). This CDR3 comprises 16 residues. Trimming cost V 0 bases and J 7 bases, with 13 bases left between them. Germline CDR1 reads SGHVS; CDR2 reads FQNEAQ. Filled out from reference TRBV7-8 and TRBJ1-6, the complete variable domain reads GAGVSQSPRYKVAKRGQDVALRCDPISGHVSLFWYQQALGQGPEFLTYFQNEAQLDKSGLPSDRFFAERPEGSVSTLKIQRTQQEDSAVYLCASSLAVQGSNSPLHFGNGTRLTVT.

The chain recombines TRBV3-1 (or the pseudogene TRBV3-2) with TRBJ2-5; D is possibly TRBD1 or TRBD2 (5 bases each). Germline V gene data show CDR1 as LGHDT and CDR2 as YNNKEL (reference sequence). Trimming pared 4 bases from V and 3 bases from J, leaving 15 bases between. The CDR3 has 15 amino acids. The CDR3 DNA sequence: TGTGCCAGCAGCCTCGGGACCAAAAGTGAAGAGACCCAGTACTTC. Translated, it gives CASSLGTKSEETQYF.

The chain joins TRBV5-1 to TRBJ2-5; tentatively, D is TRBD1 or TRBD2 (7 bases each). Germline V lookup: CDR1 SGHRS, CDR2 YFSETQ. The CDR3 covers 14 residues. Trimming left V 7 bases short and J 4 bases short, with 17 bases between. Here the CDR3 DNA reads TGCGCCAGCGCAATTGGCAGGGGGGGAGAGACCCAGTACTTC. It encodes CASAIGRGGETQYF.